This TCR beta chain was sequenced for a study of response to subunit inactivated influenza vaccine. TCRdb ran MiXCR on the RT-PCR reads and lists one entry per CDR3 protein. The table has 500,000 to 700,000 distinct CDR3 sequences, roughly 25% seen once. This clonotype showed up just a few times. These data are also associated with another study on T cells expressing NK-cell markers. As reported in that work: The authors generated TCR beta cDNA through 5'RACE template switching with UMIs. Only alpha-beta TCR T cells were sorted in several experiments, using an anti-gamma-delta TCR antibody.

The sequencing here drew on CD4+ T cells sorted from PBMCs, taken approximately 12 days after vaccination. The clonotype comes from a man aged 50 or older who received an inactivated influenza vaccine.

CDR3 residues: CASSSSTSGTTDTQYF. The CDR3 DNA sequence: TGTGCCAGCAGTTCCTCGACTAGCGGGACTACAGATACGCAGTATTTT. This chain uses TRBV12-3 or TRBV12-4 with TRBJ2-3; TRBD2 matches at 11 bases. There are 16 residues in the CDR3. V trimming: 4 bases; J trimming: 3 bases; junction bases outside the gene matches: 6.